The source of this T cell receptor (beta chain) is a study of cytomegalovirus exposure and HLA in healthy donors (dated by TCRdb to between 2016 and 2019). As for the study more broadly: The 500 to 800 repertoires of the first cohort and the 110 or so validation repertoires were produced on the same platform, according to a later analysis. The aim of the study was to test whether cataloging public T cell receptors could identify signatures of past pathogen exposure. Besides the first cohort of roughly 640 subjects, a separate validation cohort made up of 120 different subjects was used. To predict cytomegalovirus infection status, the study combined high-throughput TCR immunosequencing, statistical association of individual TCRs with disease status, and machine learning. What the work shows at the level of the full study, not this receptor alone: In vitro tests confirmed that three of the cytomegalovirus-associated TCR beta chains recognize cytomegalovirus antigens. All 130 or so repertoires were used to score co-occurrence in the validation cohort in a later analysis, because that analysis had no HLA typing for the cohort. The study gave a list of around 170 TCR beta chains associated with cytomegalovirus. A later analysis found that TCRs clustered in the first cohort also tended to co-occur in the 95 to 150 validation repertoires, with 94% of cluster scores above 0. The classifier was reported to diagnose cytomegalovirus status with high specificity and sensitivity in both the original and validation cohorts. Most TCR sequences were seen in very few donors, while some public TCRs were found in many individuals. It was suggested by the authors that the approach could potentially be generalized to other disease states and immunological phenotypes.

Trimmed from V: 0 bases; trimmed from J: 4 bases; junction bases lacking a gene match: 6. CDR1 and CDR2 (LGHNA, YSLEER) derive from the germline V gene. Inclusive of the bounding cysteine and phenylalanine, the CDR3 is 18 residues long. Only CDR3 DNA is held: 54 bases, read in frame from base 1. The donors belonged to the validation cohort of approximately 130 subjects, which was separate from the roughly 700-subject first cohort. Receptors were amplified or captured by the immunoSEQ multiplex PCR assay. The authors' analysis ran thus. A statistical classification framework was built to diagnose cytomegalovirus status from the catalog of TCR beta chain sequences. The table was pulled from immuneACCESS by TCRdb, which kept in-frame rearrangements only. Such tables lose some clones; where checked, under half of the loss comes from unresolved V genes, and the rest has no known cause. V and J calls and clone size come straight from that table; D and trimming were deduced from the DNA. This sample lists about 110,000 clones; approximately 90% were detected once. The top ten clonotypes cover approximately 1.9% of the sample.

Points on this clone: Its antigen is still unknown. No qualities accompany the bases; no much larger clone lies one base away.

The sample was PBMCs. In this chain, TRBV4-3 is recombined with TRBJ2-2, with 12 central nucleotides matching TRBD2. This TCR was sampled from a woman aged 18-35 years in good health and CMV-seronegative. The CDR3 protein sequence reads: CASSQDALAGGATGELFF. The nucleotides are TGCGCCAGCAGCCAAGATGCACTAGCGGGGGGTGCCACCGGGGAGCTGTTTTTT.